Below, one T cell receptor beta chain is given with its context. Its binding antigen is unknown. The record has no base qualities; no much larger clone is one base away. From its cysteine to its phenylalanine, the CDR3 spans 14 amino acids. The only DNA kept is the CDR3, 42 bases in frame from the first base. V has 5 bases trimmed and J has 4 bases trimmed; junction bases matching no gene number 8. Via the germline V gene, CDR1 is MDHEN and CDR2 SYDVKM. The cohort consisted of hundreds of healthy bone marrow donors. At the time of sampling, all cohort members were nominally healthy, though unrecorded immune exposures were likely present. The donor tested CMV seropositive and was one of the 289 seropositive cohort members. A peripheral blood sample was collected from each donor, and TCR beta sequencing was performed on peripheral blood mononuclear cells. The Qiagen DNeasy Blood Extraction Kit was used to extract genomic DNA from the blood cell samples.

The record originates from a study of cytomegalovirus exposure and HLA in healthy donors (dated by TCRdb to about 2017). Regarding the research as a whole: In an earlier analysis of some 550 of the donors, approximately 260 Gb of sequence data and some 120 million unique TCR beta sequences from about 179 million T cells were reported. A later genetic analysis took genome-wide SNP genotypes for about three fifths of the 666 donors and used that subset as a discovery cohort. Donor age, sex, ethnicity and CMV serostatus were compiled alongside the repertoire data. Of the 398 genotyped donors, roughly 85% fell in the genetic ancestry cluster associated with self-reported Caucasian donors. Four to six DR-DQ haplotypes were handled as single units for association and clustering, since linkage in the cohort was strong. The later analysis used no new phenotypic data to find candidate immune exposures, relying instead on TCR beta sequences and their occurrence across donors. The study aimed to test whether signatures of past pathogen exposure could be identified by cataloging public T cell receptors. The study profiled the T cell repertoires of hundreds of subjects by immunosequencing and related them to cytomegalovirus serostatus. Every repertoire in the discovery cohort had been generated on one and the same sequencing platform. In addition to the first cohort of about 650 subjects, a separate validation cohort of around 110 different subjects was used. The study combined high-throughput TCR immunosequencing, statistical association of individual TCRs with disease status, and machine learning to predict cytomegalovirus infection status. The number of typed donors differed by locus: about 620-640 for A, B, C, DRB1 and DQB1; approximately 520 for DQA1; 606 for DPA1; and 400 to 480 for DPB1. Among 398 genotyped donors of the cohort, an average of roughly 230,000 unique TCR beta nucleotide sequences was sequenced per donor, of which approximately 19% were non-productive. Roughly 300 gigabases of sequencing data and 78 million or so unique TCR sequences were included in an early release covering around 650 HLA-typed donors. HLA typing included class I and class II loci at four-digit resolution. An earlier analysis of around 580 of the donors used high-throughput TCR beta sequencing to judge whether each TCR beta V gene segment behaved as functional or pseudogenic. A later analysis re-examined previously published TCR beta repertoires from about 670 donors and added high-resolution HLA genotyping to investigate patterns of TCR occurrence. The full study reports these points: In a later analysis, 16,951 TCR beta sequences were associated with specific HLA alleles at a false discovery rate of 0.05. Presence/absence analyses assumed roughly uniform sequencing depth across donors, an assumption that may not hold. A later genetic analysis associated a missense DCLRE1C variant with V-gene and J-gene trimming of TCR beta chains, and an independent cohort replicated the association. In this cohort, only TCR beta chains were sequenced, and detectable features were limited by the absence of alpha or paired-chain data. Linkage disequilibrium might explain the correlated functional status among segregating V segments, but an unknown experimental factor could not be ruled out. In a later analysis, several top co-occurrence clusters were reported to appear linked to parvovirus B19, influenza, CMV and Epstein-Barr virus. Some 15 rarely observed V segments, including chromosome 9 orphons, were excluded from the earlier analysis of about 610 of the donors because counts were too low. A group of highly shared sequence variants was considered likely to be a technical artifact of the sequencing pipeline. The authors suggested that the approach could potentially be generalized to other disease states and immunological phenotypes. Compared with the 666-donor mean, donors in an Asian-associated ancestry cluster had fewer N-insertions in productive TCRs, according to a later genetic analysis. Some IMGT-functional V segments, including TRBV6-2 and TRBV6-3, could not be distinguished by the 87-base-pair reads and were therefore excluded. In a later analysis, HLA-associated TCR beta chains showed more clonal expansion and lower generation probabilities than non-associated chains that were equally common. In an earlier analysis of around 600 of the donors, most TCR beta V segments were observed in productive rearrangements about 87% or about 30% of the time, broadly matching IMGT annotations. A further reported finding was that TCR beta sequences accurately predicted the HLA-A and HLA-B alleles for most subjects in the first cohort. HLA typing was unavailable for some donors at each locus, so association tests used only the typed subset. Three of the identified cytomegalovirus-associated TCR beta chains were confirmed in vitro to be specific for cytomegalovirus antigens. The only immune exposure information available for the cohort was CMV serostatus. Most TCR sequences were observed very rarely across donors, whereas some public TCRs were present in many individuals. The classifier was reported to diagnose cytomegalovirus status with high specificity and sensitivity in both the original and validation cohorts. A total of roughly 160 TCR beta chains were listed by the study as associated with cytomegalovirus. According to a later analysis, TCR association rates differed among HLA loci, with DRB1 alleles showing the most associated TCRs and HLA-C alleles showing the fewest. Assigning TCR associations to individual alleles was difficult when HLA alleles, especially DR and DQ, strongly co-occurred. A later analysis found that most CMV-associated TCR beta chains appeared HLA-restricted, with HLA associations seemingly driven largely by CMV exposure.

The receptor library was made with the immunoSEQ multiplex PCR assay. The multiplex PCR relied on a mix of 60 forward primers for TCR Vbeta segments and 13 reverse primers for TCR Jbeta segments. A multiplex PCR assay on genomic DNA amplified the CDR3 region of rearranged TCR beta genes. Amplified TCR beta libraries were sequenced as 87-base-pair reads on the Illumina HiSeq System. Turning to the authors' computational methods: A later analysis counted 75 million to 100 million unique TCR beta chains across the 600 to 850 repertoires, and roughly 10 million of these chains were shared by at least two donors. Raw reads were error-corrected and collapsed into unique sequences with a nearest-neighbor algorithm that merged closely related sequences to remove PCR and sequencing errors. V, D and J gene segments were assigned by aligning CDR3 sequences to IMGT reference sequences. For a sequence to be retained, a match of at least six nucleotides to both a V gene segment and a J gene segment was required. A rearrangement was called productive if the CDR3 had no stop codons and remained in frame with V and J, and every other rearrangement was called non-productive. CDR3 was defined by IMGT convention, running from the second conserved V-encoded cysteine to the conserved J-encoded phenylalanine. The earlier analysis of 587 of the donors excluded sequences that lacked an unambiguous match to a single V gene segment. An earlier analysis of 587 of the donors called V segments functional above 56.7% productive rearrangements and segregating when the between-donor standard deviation exceeded 5%. To diagnose cytomegalovirus status from the catalog of TCR beta chain sequences, a statistical classification framework was built. In a later analysis, V and J genes were assigned by comparing TCR nucleotide sequences against IMGT/GENE-DB human TR gene sequences. The TCRdist pipeline was used in a later analysis to assign CDR3 sequences and most-parsimonious VDJ recombination scenarios. A later analysis defined each TCR beta chain by its CDR3 amino acid sequence plus V-gene family, and excluded reads lacking a unique V-gene family. A later analysis removed 550 to 650 highly shared, low-generation-probability nucleotide sequences to deal with suspected cross-contamination and a sequencing artifact. For each public chain, a later analysis derived a clonal expansion index from normalized ranks of inferred template counts within each repertoire. A later analysis computed generation probabilities with a VDJ recombination model fitted to out-of-frame rearrangements, and checked the results against IGoR. In a later analysis, TCR-TCR, TCR-HLA and TCR-CMV co-occurrence was scored with hypergeometric tests, and a repertoire-size bias correction was applied to TCR pairs. False discovery rates were estimated in a later analysis by permuting HLA or CMV assignments 20 times. In a later analysis, co-occurring TCRs were grouped with DBSCAN, and TCRdist sequence similarity was added when clustering was performed within HLA-allele-positive subsets. Repertoires with fewer than 30,000 or more than 120,000 public chains were left out of co-occurrence clustering, as were several repertoires with anomalous nucleotide sharing. As stored in TCRdb, this immuneACCESS dataset retains in-frame rearrangements with V and J assigned. A fraction of the clones does not appear; measured against another copy, unresolved V genes explain less than half of the discrepancy, and the remainder lacks a known reason. The V and J calls and clone size are taken from that table; D and trimming were inferred from the DNA. Here the sample has 80,000 or so clones; around 58% occur a single time. The ten largest clones add up to about 5.7% of the sample.

The receptor chain draws on TRBV28 and TRBJ2-7, and 7 bases in between align with TRBD1. The receptor comes from a man aged 25 to 40 in good health and CMV-seropositive. Sequencing input: PBMCs. Here is the DNA: TGTGCCAGCAGTACGCCGGGACAGAGTTACGAGCAGTACTTC. It translates as CASSTPGQSYEQYF. The reference TRBV28 and TRBJ2-7 proteins fill in what lies around the CDR3, so the full variable domain reads DVKVTQSSRYLVKRTGEKVFLECVQDMDHENMFWYRQDPGLGLRLIYFSYDVKMKEKGDIPEGYSVSREKKERFSLILESASTNQTSMYLCASSTPGQSYEQYFGPGTRLTVT.